This TCR beta chain was captured in a study of human T cells and chemical hapten exposure. In the study overall: The patient population, which was mostly female, had alopecia areata, totalis or universalis. General study findings and limits: Alopecia in all donors means immunity may differ from healthy individuals. In the PT1 data, expanded TCR counts showed a positive correlation with patch test score.

This clonotype was picked up many times. Its antigen is currently unknown. Germline loops: CDR1 DFQATT, CDR2 SNEGSKA (reference sequence). Trimming stripped 3 bases from V and 0 bases from J, with 14 bases between. The CDR3 loop spans 16 amino acids. Unique molecular identifiers were attached to individual cDNA molecules during library preparation. TCRdb re-derived calls from the RACE reads in MiXCR, one entry per CDR3 protein. This sample has some 300,000 distinct CDR3 sequences, with approximately 5% found just once. Indicated time point: pre-sensitization, week 0. Documented treatment: therapeutic diphenylcyclopropenone sensitization with weekly scalp DPC.

The sample was whole blood, taken in connection with sensitization to the hapten diphenylcyclopropenone (DPC). The chain links TRBV20-1 to TRBJ2-2, with unresolved D. The source of this sequence is a young woman with alopecia areata. Some clones in this sample may be carry-over from other donors' samples. This CDR3 reads CSASRLGRTNTGELFF. CDR3 in DNA: TGCAGTGCTAGCCGTCTTGGGCGTACGAACACCGGGGAGCTGTTTTTT.